This TCR beta chain originates from a study of blood T cell repertoires in COVID-19. About the research overall: From the United States, Italy and Spain came samples of acute and convalescent COVID-19.

Per the authors' pipeline: Using reference gene primer amplification, nucleated cell counts were estimated. Clones were read by immunoSEQ multiplex PCR, and TCRdb kept only the in-frame ones, dropping some. D and trimming come from the DNA, and the V and J calls and clone size come from that table. The top ten clones hold around 4% of a sample with a few hundred thousand clones, 65% to 85% of them seen once. Assignment of participants to cohorts was predicated upon participant-reported clinical history. Sequenced input: PBMCs or T cells enriched from blood (not recorded which). The sequence was collected from a man younger than 40 with acute COVID-19.

Here the CDR3 reads CASSLGDRQAFF. The CDR3, as DNA: TGTGCCAGCAGTCTGGGGGACAGGCAAGCTTTCTTT. The chain employs TRBV7-2 and TRBJ1-1; 8 bases align to TRBD1. V lost 6 bases and J lost 9; bases outside the gene matches: 6. CDR3 length: 12 residues. Germline assignment: CDR1 SGHTA and CDR2 FQGNSA.